Included here is one T cell receptor (beta chain) sequence, with context. In the authors' workflow: For nucleated cells, counts were estimated from reference gene primer amplification. Only in-frame clones appear in the TCRdb table, and some are missing; sequencing was by immunoSEQ multiplex PCR. The DNA was the basis for D and trimming; V, J and clone size are from that table. Of tens of thousands of clones detected, about 87% appear once; the ten largest clones hold about 7.5%. The data stem from a study of blood T cell repertoires in COVID-19. Study at large: COVID-19 samples, acute and convalescent, were from the United States, Italy and Spain.

This CDR3 is built from 16 residues. The germline gives CDR1 SEHNR, CDR2 FQNEAQ (reference sequence). V lost 1 base to trimming and J lost 4 bases; unmatched junction nucleotides: 5. This sequence originates from a man over 45 with acute or convalescent COVID-19. Input material: peripheral blood. The gene calls are TRBV7-9 and TRBJ2-3; 10 positions match TRBD2. The CDR3 region has the DNA TGTGCCAGCAGCTTAGACCTAGCGGGAGTAGCAGATACGCAGTATTTT. Translating it yields CASSLDLAGVADTQYF.